The clone carrying this T cell receptor beta chain has only a few counts. Its antigen remains unidentified. This entry is derived from a study of identical twins. Unique molecular identifiers were in the cDNA, with template-switch universal primer binding. TCRdb re-called the 5' RACE reads through MiXCR, storing one row per CDR3 protein. The sample carries roughly 1.6 million distinct CDR3 sequences, about 32% recorded once. Study-wide findings and caveats: Abundant beta clonotypes from cord blood bore fewer insertions; memory repertoires lacked this pattern.

Germline V CDR1 and CDR2: SEHNR, FQNEAQ (reference sequence). The CDR3 has 15 residues. Trimming left V 3 bases short and J 5 bases short, with 14 bases between. The sequenced material came from cord blood. The source is a newborn girl in good health. The genes are TRBV7-9 and TRBJ2-1; D unclear. CDR3 amino acids: CASSLVASSDNEQFF. CDR3 nucleotide sequence: TGTGCCAGCAGCTTGGTGGCAAGCTCAGACAATGAGCAGTTCTTC. Complete variable domain (other parts from reference TRBV7-9 and TRBJ2-1): DTGVSQNPRHKITKRGQNVTFRCDPISEHNRLYWYRQTLGQGPEFLTYFQNEAQLEKSRLLSDRFSAERPKGSFSTLEIQRTEQGDSAMYLCASSLVASSDNEQFFGPGTRLTVL.